Sequencing of this TCR beta chain was carried out in a study of T cell responses to AZD1222 COVID-19 vaccine. Whole-study results and caveats: Repertoire samples came only from after the peak T cell response. Females made up more of the donors, who were largely white British, and clonal diversity may have come out too low.

The germline CDR1 and CDR2 sequences are SGHVS and FQNEAQ. Trimming removed 1 base from V and 4 bases from J, with 10 bases in between. This CDR3 is built from 15 residues. The table came from immunoSEQ multiplex PCR; TCRdb's copy has only in-frame clones and leaves some out. This sample has roughly 30,000 clones, with around 78% found just once. Regarding this clone: Its cognate antigen is unknown.

The sample consisted of peripheral blood, taken on day 0 of AZD1222 vaccination. The TCR originated in an adult in good health. This chain links TRBV7-8 with TRBJ2-2; D is possibly TRBD1 (6 bases). The CDR3 nucleotides are TGTGCCAGCAGCTTAGATCAGGGGACCACCGGGGAGCTGTTTTTT. It yields the protein CASSLDQGTTGELFF.